This TCR beta chain was obtained from a study of PD-1 blockade in classical Hodgkin lymphoma. The data were produced by immunoSEQ multiplex PCR, yet TCRdb's version contains in-frame clones alone and is incomplete. The repertoire holds tens of thousands of clones, with about nine tenths as singletons. The CDR3 has 19 amino acids. V was shortened by 1 base and J by 0 bases, with 16 bases between the two germline ends. The germline V gene has CDR1 LNHDA and CDR2 SQIVND (reference sequence). The time point here: cycle 4 day 1 (C4D1), after more than five weeks of nivolumab. Patients all relapsed after autologous stem cell transplantation, and there was variation in brentuximab vedotin exposure. Study findings and constraints: It was reported that newly diagnosed patients had less baseline TCR diversity than healthy donors.

On this clone: Its antigen is not identified.

The genes are TRBV19 and TRBJ1-6; D gene unclear. The sequence was collected from a human donor with classical Hodgkin lymphoma. The specimen was peripheral blood mononuclear cells (PBMCs), collected before the fourth cycle of nivolumab. The CDR3 coding sequence is TGTGCCAGTAGTATAGGCTCGTCGGCTTCCATCTCCTATAATTCACCCCTCCACTTT. Its protein is CASSIGSSASISYNSPLHF.